Only a few counts were recorded for the clone carrying this T cell receptor beta chain. Antigen: not known. The data are from a study of identical twins. Through template switching, a universal primer site was introduced, and the cDNA contained unique molecular identifiers. One entry per CDR3 protein, called by TCRdb with MiXCR from the 5' RACE reads. The sample shows under 500,000 distinct CDR3 sequences, approximately 15% of them seen only once. The CDR3 sequence is 14 residues long. V shed 3 bases and J shed 1 base, with 6 bases lying between them. Germline V gene sequence: CDR1 SEHNR, CDR2 FQNEAQ (reference sequence). Study-wide findings and caveats: Modeled out-of-frame TCR alpha sharing in monozygotic twins fell below observed levels. Out-of-frame alpha sequences shared by twins showed excess low generation probability.

These data were likewise used in another study, on yellow fever vaccine responses in identical twins. As that report states: Among the twins, the vaccine T cell response reportedly seemed partly convergent and partly personalized.

The clonotype comes from a woman in her late teens or twenties in good health. The specimen sequenced was CD4+ T cells sorted from blood. The V call is TRBV7-9, the J call TRBJ2-2, with no clear D. The CDR3 spells CASSFQRNTGELFF. The CDR3 DNA sequence: TGTGCCAGCAGCTTTCAGCGGAACACCGGGGAGCTGTTTTTT.